The T cell receptor beta chain described here comes from a study of blood T cells in healthy people across ages. Study observations and caveats: Nothing was known about donor CMV status, and this possibly confounded expanded clonotype changes. Both higher diversity and more naive CD4+ cells marked long-lived donors when set against aged donors. Among T cells, TCR beta diversity per million cells dropped roughly linearly as age rose.

Alongside a J-beta primer mix, a sample-barcoded 5' primer served in a second PCR lasting 7 to 11 cycles. TCRdb reprocessed the 5' RACE reads with MiXCR, giving one entry per CDR3 protein. The sample has about 1.6 million distinct CDR3 sequences; 30% to 40% are singletons. The CDR3 is 19 residues long. With V trimmed by 1 base and J by 0 bases, 13 bases remained unmatched. Details on this clonotype: Its cognate antigen is unknown.

The TCR comes from a woman aged 30 to 39 in good health. The chain uses TRBV12-3 or TRBV12-4 and TRBJ2-7; the match to TRBD2 covers 9 bases. Sequencing input: blood. CDR3 in amino acids: CASSLGTGLASRSSYEQYF. In DNA, the CDR3 is TGTGCCAGCAGTTTAGGGACTGGACTAGCGAGCCGGAGCTCCTACGAGCAGTACTTC.